Listed here is a single TCR beta chain. The data derive from a study of T cell responses to AZD1222 COVID-19 vaccine. Libraries were prepared by immunoSEQ multiplex PCR; TCRdb keeps only in-frame clonotypes and omits some of them. The profile covers roughly 150,000 clones, with roughly 92% appearing a single time and about 2.5% taken by the ten largest. The CDR3 contains 14 residues. The germline V gene has CDR1 WNHNN and CDR2 SYGVQD (reference sequence). The V and J ends lost 3 bases and 3 bases respectively, with 11 bases between them. This sample comprised peripheral blood, obtained on day 0 of AZD1222 vaccination. V and J are TRBV10-1 and TRBJ1-2, with D unclear. This sequence originates from an adult in good health. The chain's CDR3 is CASSEPTRYYGYTF. The CDR3 bases are TGCGCCAGCAGTGAACCTACAAGATACTATGGCTACACCTTC.